Following are 26 T cell receptor beta chains from one sample sequenced in a study of Ad26.COV2.S vaccination and SARS-CoV-2 variants. This table comes from immunoSEQ multiplex PCR, and its TCRdb copy is limited to in-frame clones, with some not included. This sample carries 440,000 or so clones, approximately 90% of them seen once, and the ten largest clones take less than 2%. Treatment described: 15 to 20 received Ad26.COV2.S at low or high dose, single or two shots; roughly five received placebo; per-sample allocation not given. Collection of samples fell on day 63 after the first vaccine or placebo injection. Sequencing was performed on peripheral blood, taken in a trial of Ad26.COV2.S vaccine versus placebo. The source of these receptors is a person between 18 and 59 years old who received the Ad26.COV2.S COVID-19 vaccine or a placebo.

This chain links TRBV25-1 with TRBJ2-7; 8 bases are shared with TRBD1. CDR3 length: 12 amino acids. Trimming cost V 5 bases and J 6 bases; bases outside gene matches: 3. Germline V gene lookup returns CDR1 MGHDK and CDR2 SYGVNS. As DNA, the CDR3 is TGTGCCAGCAGTCCCAGGGGGCTCGAGCAGTACTTC. Protein sequence: CASSPRGLEQYF.

V and J are TRBV5-8 and TRBJ2-5; D is perhaps TRBD2 (6 bases). The germline CDR1 and CDR2 sequences are SGHTS and YDEGEE. The CDR3 sequence is 16 residues long. Trimming stripped 0 bases from V and 1 base from J, with 13 bases between. CDR3 amino acids: CASSLGMGGVQETQYF. The CDR3 nucleotides read TGTGCCAGCAGCTTGGGCATGGGCGGGGTCCAAGAGACCCAGTACTTC. Supplemented by reference TRBV5-8 and TRBJ2-5, the full variable domain reads EAGVTQSPTHLIKTRGQQATLRCSPISGHTSVYWYQQALGLGLQFLLWYDEGEERNRGNFPPRFSGRQFPNYSSELNVNALELEDSALYLCASSLGMGGVQETQYFGPGTRLLVL.

V usage is TRBV23-1 and J usage is TRBJ2-3; 8 positions match TRBD1. TRBV23-1 is an ORF, with its function uncertain. This CDR3 has 14 amino acids. After removal of 8 bases from V and 1 base from J, the junction contained 5 bases not matched to a gene. CDR3 in amino acids: CASDRGEGTDTQYF. The CDR3, as DNA: TGCGCCAGCGACAGGGGCGAGGGCACAGATACGCAGTATTTT.

The chain uses TRBV6-2 or TRBV6-3 and TRBJ2-7; no reliable D call. Germline assignment: CDR1 MNHEY and CDR2 SVGEGT. This CDR3 contains 13 residues. The V end lost 3 bases, the J end lost 3 bases, and 9 bases lay between the germline ends. In DNA, the CDR3 is TGTGCCAGCAGTTATCTTAGTCTCTACGAGCAGTACTTC. This codes for CASSYLSLYEQYF.

The gene calls are TRBV5-1 and TRBJ2-3, with TRBD2 matching 7 bases. V was pared by 0 bases and J by 0 bases, with 7 bases of the junction left unmatched. The CDR3 is made up of 17 amino acids. CDR1 is SGHRS and CDR2 is YFSETQ in the germline V gene. CDR3: CASSLVPSGSSTDTQYF. DNA of the CDR3: TGCGCCAGCAGCTTGGTACCTAGCGGCTCTAGCACAGATACGCAGTATTTT. Full variable domain (rest looked up from reference TRBV5-1 and TRBJ2-3): KAGVTQTPRYLIKTRGQQVTLSCSPISGHRSVSWYQQTPGQGLQFLFEYFSETQRNKGNFPGRFSGRQFSNSRSEMNVSTLELGDSALYLCASSLVPSGSSTDTQYFGPGTRLTVL.

Only one count was recorded for this clone. The V call is TRBV4-1, the J call TRBJ2-2; 11 bases are a match to TRBD2. The CDR3 extends over 19 amino acids. Germline lookup yields CDR1 MGHRA and CDR2 YSYEKL. V lost 1 base and J lost 3; bases outside the gene matches: 10. The DNA of the CDR3 is TGCGCCAGCAGCCAAGTTGGATTAGCGGGGGGGCCCCACACCGGGGAGCTGTTTTTT. Its protein product is CASSQVGLAGGPHTGELFF.

The rearrangement uses TRBV6-1 and TRBJ2-5, with D possibly matching TRBD1 (6 bases). V was clipped by 3 bases and J by 5 bases, with 16 bases between them. The CDR3 has 15 amino acids. Germline CDR1 and CDR2: MNHNS and SASEGT. The CDR3 loop is CASSEDRRPRETQYF. DNA of the CDR3: TGTGCCAGCAGTGAGGACAGAAGACCCAGGGAGACCCAGTACTTC.

The chain links TRBV9 to TRBJ1-1; TRBD1 matches at 11 bases. This CDR3 has 17 residues. V gave up 5 bases and J gave up 5 bases; unmatched junction bases: 14. CDR1 and CDR2 (germline): SGDLS, YYNGEE. The CDR3 loop reads CASREPRTGGLMTEAFF. CDR3 DNA: TGTGCCAGCAGAGAACCGAGGACAGGGGGCTTAATGACTGAAGCTTTCTTT.

The chain joins TRBV11-2 to TRBJ2-7; D possibly corresponds to TRBD1 (5 bases). The germline V and J ends were trimmed by 8 bases and 4 bases, with 12 bases remaining between them. This CDR3 is built from 12 residues. Germline CDR1 and CDR2: SGHAT and FQNNGV. The CDR3 DNA reads TGTGCCAGCGAGAGGCAGGGATACGAGCAGTACTTC. Translating it yields CASERQGYEQYF. Full variable domain (rest looked up from reference TRBV11-2 and TRBJ2-7): EAGVAQSPRYKIIEKRQSVAFWCNPISGHATLYWYQQILGQGPKLLIQFQNNGVVDDSQLPKDRFSAERLKGVDSTLKIQPAKLEDSAVYLCASERQGYEQYFGPGTRLTVT.

The chain uses TRBV13 and TRBJ1-4; 7 bases map to TRBD1. V was pared by 5 bases and J by 5 bases, with 8 bases of the junction left unmatched. There are 15 residues in the CDR3. CDR1 and CDR2 from the germline V gene are PRHDT and FYEKMQ (reference sequence). DNA for the CDR3: TGTGCCAGCAGCCCATACAGGGGTTCAAATGAAAAACTGTTTTTT. It is translated as CASSPYRGSNEKLFF.

The CDR3 coding sequence is TGTGCCAGCAGGAAAAGCCGGACAGGGGGCGACGAGCAGTACTTC. It codes for CASRKSRTGGDEQYF. V usage is TRBV2 and J usage is TRBJ2-7; TRBD1 aligns across 11 bases. There are 15 residues in the CDR3. From germline, CDR1 is SNHLY and CDR2 FYNNEI. Trimming at V came to 6 bases and at J to 5 bases, leaving 9 bases not matched to a gene.

The chain uses TRBV30 and TRBJ1-5; D is perhaps TRBD1 (6 bases). The CDR3 runs 15 residues. Between the trimmed V and J ends, which lost 5 bases and 4 bases, there was a span of 18 bases. Per germline, CDR1 GTSNPN and CDR2 SVGIG (reference sequence). In nucleotides, the CDR3 is TGTGCCTGGTCACTAACAGGGACTTTTAATCAGCCCCAGCATTTT. Residues: CAWSLTGTFNQPQHF.

The J gene is TRBJ1-2, the V gene TRBV29-1, with 8 nucleotides matching TRBD1. CDR1 SQVTM and CDR2 ANQGSEA come from the germline V gene. The CDR3 is 13 amino acids. Trimming took 4 bases from V and 8 from J; bases not matched to a gene: 9. The CDR3 region is CSVALGQGKGYTF. The CDR3 nucleotides are TGCAGCGTTGCCCTCGGACAGGGAAAGGGCTACACCTTC.

V is TRBV3-1 (or the pseudogene TRBV3-2) and J is TRBJ2-1; D is unresolved. The V end was cut by 3 bases, the J end by 6 bases, with 6 bases between. This CDR3 region has 12 residues. CDR1 and CDR2 (germline): LGHDT, YNNKEL (reference sequence). For the CDR3, the DNA is TGTGCCAGCAGCCAGGGTAGCAATGAGCAGTTCTTC. Translated, it gives CASSQGSNEQFF.

The chain has TRBV7-9 and TRBJ2-1; 7 bases line up with TRBD1. This CDR3 has 15 amino acids. CDR1 and CDR2 from the germline V gene are SEHNR and FQNEAQ (reference sequence). Trimming removed 0 bases from V and 3 bases from J; junction bases left unmatched: 2. CDR3 coding DNA: TGTGCCAGCAGCTTAGCGGGACAGATCTACAATGAGCAGTTCTTC. This encodes CASSLAGQIYNEQFF. The full variable domain, with the rest looked up from reference TRBV7-9 and TRBJ2-1, is DTGVSQNPRHKITKRGQNVTFRCDPISEHNRLYWYRQTLGQGPEFLTYFQNEAQLEKSRLLSDRFSAERPKGSFSTLEIQRTEQGDSAMYLCASSLAGQIYNEQFFGPGTRLTVL.

The genes are TRBV19 and TRBJ2-1; D may be TRBD1 (6 bases). This CDR3 region has 15 residues. Germline CDR1 and CDR2: LNHDA and SQIVND (reference sequence). V gave up 3 bases and J gave up 6 bases, with 15 bases separating them. CDR3 sequence reads: CASSMQSTGFNEQFF. CDR3 DNA: TGTGCCAGTAGTATGCAGTCCACAGGGTTCAATGAGCAGTTCTTC.

CDR3 in amino acids: CASSQSSAGELFF. In nucleotides, the CDR3 is TGTGCCAGCAGTCAATCTAGCGCCGGGGAGCTGTTTTTT. This chain connects TRBV11-3 to TRBJ2-2; weak D call: TRBD2 (6 bases). The V and J ends lost 6 bases and 6 bases respectively, with 11 bases between them. CDR3 size: 13 residues. Germline CDR1 reads SGHNT; CDR2 reads YENEEA.

The rearrangement joins TRBV7-9 to TRBJ1-1; D is perhaps TRBD1 (5 bases). CDR1 SEHNR and CDR2 FQNEAQ come from the germline V gene (reference sequence). V dropped 4 bases and J dropped 5 bases, with 11 bases sitting between them. CDR3 length: 13 amino acids. The CDR3 DNA follows: TGTGCCAGCAGCTCGGGACTTAGGACTGAAGCTTTCTTT. Its protein product is CASSSGLRTEAFF.

The chain is built from TRBV4-1 and TRBJ1-2, with 8 positions matching TRBD1. J gave up 4 bases and V 2 bases, and 3 bases lay outside the gene matches. CDR1 is MGHRA and CDR2 is YSYEKL in the germline V gene. The CDR3 runs to 14 residues. The chain's CDR3 is CASSQSGQGYGYTF. The CDR3 region has the DNA TGCGCCAGCAGCCAATCTGGACAGGGCTATGGCTACACCTTC.

The chain joins TRBV18 to TRBJ1-1; a weak D match, TRBD1 (5 bases). Trimming took off 5 bases at V and 5 bases at J, with 18 bases between the two ends. Germline-derived CDR1 and CDR2 are KGHSH and LQKENI. The CDR3 totals 15 residues. The CDR3 nucleotides read TGTGCCAGCTCAGGAATCGACAGCCAGAGGACTGAAGCTTTCTTT. Amino acids: CASSGIDSQRTEAFF.

This chain uses TRBV28 with TRBJ1-2; D is unresolved. Trimming took off 6 bases at V and 7 bases at J, with 12 bases between the two ends. CDR3 length: 12 amino acids. Germline values: CDR1 MDHEN, CDR2 SYDVKM. CDR3 region: CASRGTAGGYTF. DNA of the CDR3: TGTGCCAGCAGGGGAACGGCGGGTGGCTACACCTTC.

This sequence joins TRBV18 and TRBJ1-4, with D perhaps TRBD1 (6 bases). The CDR3 loop spans 16 amino acids. The V end lost 3 bases, the J end lost 5 bases, and 16 bases lay between the germline ends. Germline V gives CDR1 KGHSH, CDR2 LQKENI. The CDR3 DNA sequence: TGTGCCAGCTCACCGCTCGGACCCGGGGGCAATGAAAAACTGTTTTTT. Amino acids: CASSPLGPGGNEKLFF.

The V and J genes are TRBV6-1 and TRBJ2-5; possibly TRBD1 for D (5 bases). CDR1 is MNHNS and CDR2 is SASEGT in the germline V gene. The CDR3 consists of 13 residues. Trimming pared 1 base from V and 5 bases from J, leaving 8 bases between. The DNA of the CDR3 is TGTGCCAGCAGTGAAGTAGGGGCGGAGACCCAGTACTTC. Translated, it gives CASSEVGAETQYF.

The V call is TRBV6-5, the J call TRBJ1-5, with a weak D call TRBD1 (6 bases). The CDR3 extends over 15 amino acids. Germline V gene lookup returns CDR1 MNHEY and CDR2 SVGAGI. Trimming took off 4 bases at V and 0 bases at J, with 10 bases between the two ends. CDR3 sequence reads: CASSLDSLSNQPQHF. For the CDR3, the DNA is TGTGCCAGCAGTTTGGACAGTCTTAGCAATCAGCCCCAGCATTTT.

This rearrangement joins TRBV7-9 to TRBJ1-4; 9 bases are shared with TRBD1. This CDR3 spans 15 amino acids. From germline, CDR1 is SEHNR and CDR2 FQNEAQ (reference sequence). Germline trimming cut 4 bases from V and 7 bases from J; bases unmatched to any gene: 7. CDR3 amino acids: CASSYTGGDGEKLFF. The CDR3 DNA is TGTGCCAGCAGCTATACAGGGGGCGATGGTGAAAAACTGTTTTTT.

The chain has TRBV3-1 (or the pseudogene TRBV3-2) and TRBJ1-2, with D unclear. The V end was cut by 1 base, the J end by 4 bases, with 13 bases between. This CDR3 region has 15 residues. Germline V gene lookup returns CDR1 LGHDT and CDR2 YNNKEL (reference sequence). The CDR3 nucleotides are TGTGCCAGCAGCCAAGGTGGACCGATCCCCTATGGCTACACCTTC. Translated: CASSQGGPIPYGYTF.